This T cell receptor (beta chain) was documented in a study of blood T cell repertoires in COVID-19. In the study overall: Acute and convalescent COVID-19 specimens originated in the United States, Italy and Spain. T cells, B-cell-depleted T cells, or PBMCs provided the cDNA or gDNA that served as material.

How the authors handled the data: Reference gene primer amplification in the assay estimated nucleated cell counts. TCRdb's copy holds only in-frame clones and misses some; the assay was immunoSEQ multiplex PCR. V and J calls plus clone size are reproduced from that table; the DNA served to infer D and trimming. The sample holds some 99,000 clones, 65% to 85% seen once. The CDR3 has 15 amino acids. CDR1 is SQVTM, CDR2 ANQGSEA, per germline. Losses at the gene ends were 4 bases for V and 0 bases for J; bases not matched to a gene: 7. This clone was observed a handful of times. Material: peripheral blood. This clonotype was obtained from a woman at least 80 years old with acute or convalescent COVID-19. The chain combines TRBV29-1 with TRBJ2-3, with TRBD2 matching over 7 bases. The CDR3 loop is CSVVRRGTSTDTQYF. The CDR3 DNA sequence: TGCAGCGTTGTTAGGCGGGGGACTAGCACAGATACGCAGTATTTT.